This T cell receptor (beta chain) was captured in a study of blood T cell repertoires in COVID-19. Authors' analysis steps: Estimation of nucleated cell counts was performed using reference gene primer amplification. Repertoires were generated with immunoSEQ multiplex PCR, while TCRdb's copy carries only in-frame clones and drops some. V and J calls and clone size come straight from that table; D and trimming were deduced from the DNA. This table has 65,000 to 90,000 clones, more than 70% appearing once. Trimming shortened V by 3 bases and J by 4 bases, and 4 bases separated the two germline ends. The CDR3 sequence is 11 residues long. CDR1 GTSNPN and CDR2 SVGIG come from the germline V gene (reference sequence).

Source material: peripheral blood. This clonotype originated in an elderly woman in a cohort sampled during active or convalescent COVID-19. The V call is TRBV30, the J call TRBJ2-1; D not resolved. CDR3 sequence: CAWSQYNEQFF. The CDR3 coding sequence is TGTGCCTGGAGCCAGTACAATGAGCAGTTCTTC.